This T cell receptor (beta chain) is from a study of cytomegalovirus exposure and HLA in healthy donors. The ends lost 1 base at V and 10 bases at J; junction bases unmatched: 3. Germline values: CDR1 LGHNA, CDR2 YNFKEQ. The CDR3 runs 15 residues. This PCR relied on a set of 60 Vbeta primers and 13 Jbeta primers. Libraries were prepared by immunoSEQ multiplex PCR; TCRdb keeps only in-frame clonotypes and omits some of them. The sample yields 50,000 to 75,000 clones, over 70% seen once. This rearrangement joins TRBV4-2 to TRBJ2-1; 14 bases match TRBD2. The receptor's source is a woman in her thirties or forties in good health and CMV-seronegative. The source material was PBMCs. DNA for the CDR3: TGTGCCAGCAGCCAAGCGGGACTAGCGGGAGCAGAGCAGTTCTTC. Its translation: CASSQAGLAGAEQFF.